This T cell receptor (beta chain) was sequenced in a study of metastatic and nonmetastatic thyroid tumors. Whole-study context: Malignant thyroid and benign thyroid patients provided blood and tumor or nodule tissue whose repertoires were compared.

Authors' analysis steps: Differences in CDR3 between clinicopathological groups were drawn on to build a classifier intended to discriminate distant-metastatic papillary thyroid cancer patients. TCRdb redid the clone calls on the PCR reads using MiXCR. The V and J calls follow TCRdb's processing rather than the paper's. Among some 29,000 clones, approximately 17% were seen once, and the ten largest hold around 4.5%. Every patient underwent thyroid surgery untreated. This clone was seen at least ten times. Its antigen is currently unknown. The CDR3 runs to 15 residues. Trimming at V came to 1 base and at J to 8 bases, leaving 3 bases not matched to a gene. Germline CDR1 KGHSH, CDR2 LQKENI. The study's findings and limits: Compared with benign nodules, malignant thyroid tumors were reported to have significantly higher TCR beta diversity in both blood and tumor.

This clonotype was obtained from a female donor with papillary thyroid cancer or a benign thyroid nodule (not recorded which). Some clones in this sample may be carry-over from other donors' samples. This chain joins TRBV18 and TRBJ2-1; 12 positions match TRBD2. Sequencing was performed on blood. The CDR3 DNA reads TGTGCCAGCTCACCACAGGGACTAGCGGGCGATGAGCAGTTCTTC. This gives the protein CASSPQGLAGDEQFF. Variable domain in full (rest from reference TRBV18 and TRBJ2-1): NAGVMQNPRHLVRRRGQEARLRCSPMKGHSHVYWYRQLPEEGLKFMVYLQKENIIDESGMPKERFSAEFPKEGPSILRIQQVVRGDSAAYFCASSPQGLAGDEQFFGPGTRLTVL.